This entry describes one T cell receptor (beta chain). This CDR3 is also generated by other DNA sequences in the sample. TCRdb's copy holds only in-frame clones and misses some; the assay was immunoSEQ multiplex PCR. The top ten clones hold 3% to 3.5% of a sample with a few hundred thousand clones, approximately 90% of them seen once. The sample belongs to a study of blood T cell repertoires in COVID-19. Overall study context: Sites across the United States, Italy and Spain contributed samples from acute and convalescent COVID-19.

CDR1 and CDR2 from the germline V gene are LGHDT and YNNKEL (reference sequence). This CDR3 region has 12 residues. V shed 4 bases, J shed 8 bases, and the junction held 3 bases outside the gene matches. Sequences were obtained from peripheral blood. This TCR was recovered from a man younger than 30 with active or convalescent COVID-19. The rearrangement joins TRBV3-1 (or the pseudogene TRBV3-2) to TRBJ1-2; 8 nucleotides match TRBD1. The CDR3 nucleotides are TGTGCCAGCAGCCCGAACAGGGGGGGCTACACCTTC. It encodes CASSPNRGGYTF.